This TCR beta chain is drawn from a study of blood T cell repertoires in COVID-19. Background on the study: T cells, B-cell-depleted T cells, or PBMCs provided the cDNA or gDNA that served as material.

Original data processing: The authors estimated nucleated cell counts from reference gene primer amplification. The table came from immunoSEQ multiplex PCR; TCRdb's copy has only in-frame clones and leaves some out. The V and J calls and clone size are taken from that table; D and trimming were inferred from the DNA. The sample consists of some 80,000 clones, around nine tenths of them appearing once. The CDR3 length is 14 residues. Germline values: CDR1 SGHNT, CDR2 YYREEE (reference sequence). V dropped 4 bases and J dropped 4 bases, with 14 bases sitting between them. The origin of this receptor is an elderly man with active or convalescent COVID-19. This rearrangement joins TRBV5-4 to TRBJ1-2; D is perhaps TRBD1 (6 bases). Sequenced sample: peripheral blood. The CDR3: CASSPRAGAYGYTF. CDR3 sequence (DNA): TGTGCCAGCAGCCCGAGGGCAGGGGCCTATGGCTACACCTTC.